One sample yielded the 27 T cell receptor beta chains listed below, sequenced in a study of blood T cell repertoires in COVID-19. Here immunoSEQ multiplex PCR was the method, and the copy in TCRdb shows in-frame clones only, minus some. The repertoire holds about 200,000 clones, just under 85% seen once, with 0.9% to 0.95% in the top ten. Sequencing was performed on peripheral blood. These receptors came from a man aged 60-69 years with COVID-19, enrolled during active disease.

This chain connects TRBV2 to TRBJ1-5; 8 positions match TRBD1. CDR3 length: 14 amino acids. The germline CDR1 and CDR2 sequences are SNHLY and FYNNEI. V gave up 5 bases and J gave up 5 bases; unmatched junction bases: 5. The CDR3 protein is CASSWTGRYQPQHF. The DNA for the CDR3 is TGTGCCAGCAGTTGGACAGGGAGATATCAGCCCCAGCATTTT.

The chain has TRBV10-3 and TRBJ1-6; D unclear. CDR1 ENHRY and CDR2 SYGVKD come from the germline V gene. The CDR3 has 17 residues. Trimming pared 0 bases from V and 6 bases from J, leaving 15 bases between. For the CDR3, the DNA is TGTGCCATCAGTGAGTCGCACAGAGGAGGTAGTAATTCACCCCTCCACTTT. It yields the protein CAISESHRGGSNSPLHF.

V is TRBV11-2 and J is TRBJ2-7, with unresolved D. V was trimmed by 0 bases and J by 4 bases, leaving 7 bases between them. Germline V gives CDR1 SGHAT, CDR2 FQNNGV. The CDR3 sequence is 13 residues long. This CDR3 is CASSLDSLYEQYF. CDR3 coding DNA: TGTGCCAGCAGCTTAGATAGTTTATACGAGCAGTACTTC.

The chain links TRBV20-1 to TRBJ2-1, with 8 bases fitting TRBD2. The junction had 4 bases not matched to a gene; V was cut back by 3 bases and J by 3 bases. The CDR3 is 14 amino acids. Germline assignment: CDR1 DFQATT and CDR2 SNEGSKA (reference sequence). CDR3 sequence reads: CSASRLAGYNEQFF. The CDR3 DNA follows: TGCAGTGCTAGTAGGCTAGCGGGCTACAATGAGCAGTTCTTC.

The chain employs TRBV5-1 and TRBJ2-2, with TRBD2 matching over 9 bases. The CDR3 spans 16 residues. Germline V gene lookup returns CDR1 SGHRS and CDR2 YFSETQ. With 1 base clipped from V and 3 bases from J, the junction kept 4 bases outside the gene matches. This CDR3 is CASSLRVAGDTGELFF. CDR3 bases: TGCGCCAGCAGCTTGAGGGTAGCGGGAGACACCGGGGAGCTGTTTTTT.

The rearrangement uses TRBV6-2 or TRBV6-3 and TRBJ2-6, with D possibly being TRBD1 (5 bases). CDR1 MNHEY and CDR2 SVGEGT come from the germline V gene. V was cut by 6 bases and J by 1 base, with 16 bases left in between. The CDR3 is 17 amino acids. CDR3 loop: CASSPIKGISGANVLTF. The CDR3 nucleotides are TGTGCCAGCAGCCCCATAAAGGGGATTTCTGGGGCCAACGTCCTGACTTTC.

This CDR3 reads CAWSGLAGGPLFF. The DNA for the CDR3 is TGTGCCTGGAGTGGCCTAGCGGGAGGGCCTCTGTTCTTC. This rearrangement joins TRBV30 to TRBJ2-1; TRBD2 agrees at 12 bases. The CDR3 covers 13 residues. From germline, CDR1 is GTSNPN and CDR2 SVGIG (reference sequence). Trimming took 1 base from V and 15 from J; bases not matched to a gene: 7.

The rearrangement links TRBV5-6 to TRBJ1-2; 10 bases map to TRBD1. V lost 4 bases and J lost 7; bases outside the gene matches: 7. The CDR3 contains 14 residues. Germline V gene data show CDR1 as SGHDT and CDR2 as YYEEEE. The DNA for the CDR3 is TGTGCCAGCAGCGAAAGACAGGGGGCTCGTGGCTACACCTTC. It encodes CASSERQGARGYTF.

The chain joins TRBV28 to TRBJ1-4; no clear D. CDR1 and CDR2 (germline): MDHEN, SYDVKM. This CDR3 spans 13 amino acids. V lost 11 bases to trimming and J lost 14 bases, with 24 bases between them. The CDR3 spells CAAKSDTQRGLFF. The DNA for the CDR3 is TGTGCCGCCAAATCAGATACCCAACGGGGTCTGTTTTTT.

V gene TRBV29-1 combines with J gene TRBJ1-2; D gene ambiguous. The V end lost 3 bases, the J end lost 5 bases, and 10 bases lay between the germline ends. The CDR3 consists of 12 residues. Germline-derived CDR1 and CDR2 are SQVTM and ANQGSEA. The CDR3 spells CSVDGDPYGYTF. CDR3 bases: TGCAGCGTTGACGGGGATCCTTATGGCTACACCTTC.

This clone has a handful of counts. J is TRBJ1-2 and V is TRBV14; tentatively, D is TRBD1 (6 bases). The CDR3 consists of 13 residues. V was trimmed by 3 bases and J by 7 bases, leaving 12 bases between them. Germline V gives CDR1 SGHDN, CDR2 FVKESK. CDR3 residues: CASSQRNRAGYTF. The CDR3 nucleotides are TGTGCCAGCAGCCAGAGGAACAGGGCTGGCTACACCTTC.

This clone was seen only a few times. J is TRBJ1-1 and V is TRBV6-1; no clear D gene. The CDR3 loop spans 15 amino acids. Trimming left V 2 bases short and J 3 bases short, with 13 bases between. Germline-derived CDR1 and CDR2 are MNHNS and SASEGT. The CDR3: CASSEPGGWDTEAFF. The CDR3, as DNA: TGTGCCAGCAGTGAACCCGGCGGATGGGACACTGAAGCTTTCTTT.

The chain couples TRBV6-5 to TRBJ1-2; the D is unclear. V lost 6 bases and J lost 1, with 12 bases in between. This CDR3 spans 14 amino acids. Germline V CDR1 and CDR2: MNHEY, SVGAGI. The CDR3 bases are TGTGCCAGCAGCAAAGGTCAGGTTAACTATGGCTACACCTTC. It is translated as CASSKGQVNYGYTF.

The chain has TRBV5-8 and TRBJ1-2; no clear D. V was cut by 1 base and J by 8 bases, with 9 bases left in between. The germline V gene encodes CDR1 SGHTS and CDR2 YDEGEE. CDR3 length: 12 residues. The CDR3 region has the DNA TGTGCCAGCAGCTTGTACAGACCGGGCTACACCTTC. This sequence encodes CASSLYRPGYTF.

V is TRBV4-2 and J is TRBJ1-4; no clear D gene. This CDR3 has 15 amino acids. CDR1 and CDR2 from the germline V gene are LGHNA and YNFKEQ. Trimming took off 1 base at V and 6 bases at J, with 12 bases between the two ends. The chain's CDR3 is CASSQGAREDEKLFF. The CDR3 bases are TGTGCCAGCAGCCAAGGTGCAAGGGAGGATGAAAAACTGTTTTTT.

The chain joins TRBV4-1 to TRBJ2-1, with 7 bases lining up with TRBD2. The germline V gene encodes CDR1 MGHRA and CDR2 YSYEKL. CDR3 size: 15 residues. V shed 0 bases and J 9 bases; nucleotides not matched to a gene: 8. The CDR3: CASSQDLRGTSEQFF. The DNA for the CDR3 is TGCGCCAGCAGCCAAGACTTGCGGGGGACGTCTGAGCAGTTCTTC.

The gene calls are TRBV7-8 and TRBJ1-2, with 9 bases aligning to TRBD1. CDR3 length: 17 residues. The J segment lost 0 bases and the V segment lost 4 bases, leaving 9 bases of the junction unmatched. Germline-derived CDR1 and CDR2 are SGHVS and FQNEAQ. The CDR3 is CASSSGGQGLANYGYTF. The CDR3 DNA reads TGTGCCAGCAGCTCGGGGGGACAGGGACTAGCTAACTATGGCTACACCTTC.

This chain links TRBV5-5 with TRBJ1-1; D is undetermined. The germline gives CDR1 SGHKS, CDR2 YYEKEE (reference sequence). V gave up 0 bases and J gave up 2 bases, with 8 bases separating them. The CDR3 is 14 residues long. CDR3 residues: CASSLGQVNTEAFF. CDR3 sequence (DNA): TGTGCCAGCAGCTTGGGTCAGGTTAACACTGAAGCTTTCTTT.

The chain carries TRBV27 and TRBJ1-6, with TRBD1 as a possible D gene (5 bases). The ends were cut back, 3 bases at V and 8 bases at J, with 11 bases in the middle. The germline CDR1 and CDR2 sequences are MNHEY and SMNVEV (reference sequence). This CDR3 has 14 residues. The CDR3, as DNA: TGTGCCAGCAGTTTTGCCAGGGCGGATTCACCCCTCCACTTT. It translates to CASSFARADSPLHF.

The J gene is TRBJ2-2, the V gene TRBV10-3, with 8 positions matching TRBD2. Germline V gene sequence: CDR1 ENHRY, CDR2 SYGVKD. The CDR3 length is 15 residues. Trimming removed 6 bases from V and 3 bases from J; junction bases left unmatched: 6. In nucleotides, the CDR3 is TGTGCCATCAGACGGACTAGCAGCTACACCGGGGAGCTGTTTTTT. Translated: CAIRRTSSYTGELFF.

The genes are TRBV5-1 and TRBJ1-1; the match to TRBD1 covers 9 bases. Germline-derived CDR1 and CDR2 are SGHRS and YFSETQ. The CDR3 is made up of 15 amino acids. The J segment lost 7 bases and the V segment lost 7 bases, leaving 14 bases of the junction unmatched. The CDR3 loop reads CASRDARTGDIEAFF. CDR3 bases: TGCGCCAGCCGAGACGCGAGGACAGGGGACATTGAAGCTTTCTTT.

The DNA for the CDR3 is TGCAGGGCCCGGGGAGGCGCTGAAGCTTTCTTT. It yields the protein CRARGGAEAFF. V gene TRBV20-1 combines with J gene TRBJ1-1; D is unresolved. The germline V gene encodes CDR1 DFQATT and CDR2 SNEGSKA (reference sequence). This CDR3 comprises 11 residues.

This sequence joins TRBV6-5 and TRBJ1-3, with 7 bases aligning to TRBD1. This CDR3 has 16 amino acids. Germline loops: CDR1 MNHEY, CDR2 SVGAGI. Germline trimming cut 4 bases from V and 0 bases from J; bases unmatched to any gene: 6. DNA for the CDR3: TGTGCCAGCAGTTTAACCGGGACAGTCTCTGGAAACACCATATATTTT. Its translation: CASSLTGTVSGNTIYF.

The genes are TRBV3-1 (or the pseudogene TRBV3-2) and TRBJ1-5, with D unclear. This CDR3 is 14 amino acids long. Germline-derived CDR1 and CDR2 are LGHDT and YNNKEL (reference sequence). Deletions cut 4 bases from V and 3 bases from J, with 10 bases between. CDR3 sequence (DNA): TGTGCCAGCAGCCCTCGGAGAAACAATCAGCCCCAGCATTTT. This encodes CASSPRRNNQPQHF.

The chain couples TRBV7-2 to TRBJ1-2; maybe TRBD1 (5 bases). The CDR3 totals 13 residues. The germline gives CDR1 SGHTA, CDR2 FQGNSA. Trimming removed 0 bases at V and 3 bases at J, with 5 bases between. CDR3 loop: CASSLAGDYGYTF. The CDR3 DNA reads TGTGCCAGCAGCTTAGCAGGGGACTATGGCTACACCTTC.

There are a few counts of this clone. The chain joins TRBV6-2 or TRBV6-3 to TRBJ1-5, with D possibly TRBD1 on 5 matching bases. Germline CDR1 and CDR2: MNHEY and SVGEGT. The CDR3 consists of 16 residues. Trimming left V 2 bases short and J 2 bases short, with 13 bases between. For the CDR3, the DNA is TGTGCCAGCAGTTACGCCCGACAGTTACGCAATCAGCCCCAGCATTTT. Amino acid sequence: CASSYARQLRNQPQHF.

The chain joins TRBV15 to TRBJ2-2, with 8 bases fitting TRBD1. In germline, CDR1 is LNHNV, CDR2 YYDKDF (reference sequence). V gave up 7 bases and J gave up 5 bases; unmatched junction bases: 9. The CDR3 has 15 amino acids. CDR3 in amino acids: CATTSGQVPTGELFF. DNA for the CDR3: TGTGCCACCACGTCGGGACAGGTTCCTACCGGGGAGCTGTTTTTT.